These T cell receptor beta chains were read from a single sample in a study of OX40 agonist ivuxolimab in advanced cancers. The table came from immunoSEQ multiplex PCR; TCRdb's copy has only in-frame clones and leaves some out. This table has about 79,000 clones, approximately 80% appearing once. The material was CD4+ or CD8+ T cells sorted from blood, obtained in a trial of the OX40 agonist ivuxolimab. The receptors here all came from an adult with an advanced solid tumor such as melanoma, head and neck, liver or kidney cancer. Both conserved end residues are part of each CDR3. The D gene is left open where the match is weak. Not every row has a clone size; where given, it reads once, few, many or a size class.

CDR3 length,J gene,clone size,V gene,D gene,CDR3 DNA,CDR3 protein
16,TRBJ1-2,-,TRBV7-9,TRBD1,TGTGCCAGCAGCTTCCCCATGACAGGGGGCGGAGGTGGCTACACCTTC,CASSFPMTGGGGGYTF
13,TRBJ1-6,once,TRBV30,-,TGTGCCTGGAGTGCGGTAGATAATTCACCCCTCCACTTT,CAWSAVDNSPLHF
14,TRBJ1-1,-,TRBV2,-,TGTGCCAGCAGCAGAGACAGGTTTGGCACTGAAGCTTTCTTT,CASSRDRFGTEAFF
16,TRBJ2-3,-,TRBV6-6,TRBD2,TGTGCCAGCAGTCCCCGGGTTAGCGGGAGAGCAGATACGCAGTATTTT,CASSPRVSGRADTQYF
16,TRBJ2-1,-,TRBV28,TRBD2,TGTGCCAGCAGGGGGGACTTTAGCGGGAGGTACAATGAGCAGTTCTTC,CASRGDFSGRYNEQFF
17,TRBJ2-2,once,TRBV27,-,TGTGCCAGCAGTTTATACCTAGCGACCGCGAACACCGGGGAGCTGTTTTTT,CASSLYLATANTGELFF
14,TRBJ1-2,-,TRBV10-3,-,TGTGCCATCAGTGAGAGACAGGTTGTCTATGGCTACACCTTC,CAISERQVVYGYTF
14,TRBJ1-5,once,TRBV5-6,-,TGTGCCAGCAGTAAGACGGACGTCAATCAGCCCCAGCATTTT,CASSKTDVNQPQHF
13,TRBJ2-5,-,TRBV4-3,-,TGCGCCAGCAGCCAAGGAATAGGAGAGACCCAGTACTTC,CASSQGIGETQYF
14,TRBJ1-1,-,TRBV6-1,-,TGTGCCAGCAGGGCGGGACGGACAAACACTGAAGCTTTCTTT,CASRAGRTNTEAFF
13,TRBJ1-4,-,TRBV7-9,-,TGTGCCAGCAGCTTATCTGCGGAAGAAAAACTGTTTTTT,CASSLSAEEKLFF
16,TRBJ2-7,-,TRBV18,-,TGTGCCAGCTCACACACCACCGGGTTGGGGCGCTACGAGCAGTACTTC,CASSHTTGLGRYEQYF
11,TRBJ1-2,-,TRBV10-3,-,TGTGCCACCGCACGGGAGGGCGGCTACACCTTC,CATAREGGYTF
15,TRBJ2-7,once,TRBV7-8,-,TGTGCCAGCAGCTCAGGTGGCGTATTGGCTTACGAGCAGTACTTC,CASSSGGVLAYEQYF
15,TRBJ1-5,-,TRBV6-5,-,TGTGCCACCTCCCGACAGCTCGATAGCAATCAGCCCCAGCATTTT,CATSRQLDSNQPQHF
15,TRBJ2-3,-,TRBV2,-,TGTGCCAGCAGTGACCGGGGGGCTAGCACAGATACGCAGTATTTT,CASSDRGASTDTQYF
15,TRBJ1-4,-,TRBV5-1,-,TGCGCCAGCAGCCCCTCAGGGGCAGTTAATGAAAAACTGTTTTTT,CASSPSGAVNEKLFF
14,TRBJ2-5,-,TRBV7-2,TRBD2,TGTGCCAGCAGCCGAAGCGGGGGGTTTGAGACCCAGTACTTC,CASSRSGGFETQYF
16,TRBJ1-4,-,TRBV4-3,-,TGCGCCAGCAGCCAAGGAGGTTCGGGGGCGCGTGAAAAACTGTTTTTT,CASSQGGSGAREKLFF
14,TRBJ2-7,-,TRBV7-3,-,TGTGCCAGCAGCCCCCACTCAAGCTCCTACGAGCAGTACTTC,CASSPHSSSYEQYF
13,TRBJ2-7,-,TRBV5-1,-,TGCGCCAGCAGCTTGGAATTGGGGAGAGAGCAGTACTTC,CASSLELGREQYF
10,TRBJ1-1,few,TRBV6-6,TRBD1,TGTGCCACCGACAGGGAGAAAGCTTTCTTT,CATDREKAFF
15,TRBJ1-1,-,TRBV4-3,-,TGCGCCAGCAGCCAAGCCGGGACGGGAGGGACTGAAGCTTTCTTT,CASSQAGTGGTEAFF